This T cell receptor beta chain was recovered during a study of blood T cells in healthy people across ages. V was cut by 1 base and J by 4 bases, with 18 bases left in between. Per the germline V gene, CDR1 is DFQATT and CDR2 is SNEGSKA (reference sequence). The CDR3 spans 16 residues. For the second PCR, which ran for about 7 to 11 cycles, a sample-barcoded 5' primer and a J-beta primer mix were used. Every cDNA molecule carried a tag from a template-switch adaptor bearing 12 random nucleotides. Each CDR3 protein gets one entry after TCRdb re-called the 5' RACE reads with MiXCR. The table includes about 1.1 million distinct CDR3 sequences, roughly two fifths detected once. Donors were healthy Caucasian individuals from Russia aged roughly 6 to 95.

What was sequenced was blood. J is TRBJ2-3 and V is TRBV20-1, with a weak D call TRBD1 (5 bases). The clonotype comes from a man aged 18-30 years in good health. As DNA, the CDR3 is TGCAGTGCTAGAGTTTCAGGTAGTCAGGGCGCAGATACGCAGTATTTT. As protein: CSARVSGSQGADTQYF.